These 4 T cell receptor beta chains were all obtained from the same sample, sequenced in a study of shared clonotypes between healthy human individuals. The repertoire was sequenced with immunoSEQ multiplex PCR; TCRdb's copy has only in-frame clones and lacks some. The data hold approximately 500,000 clones, with roughly 80% observed a single time. Material: PBMCs. These receptors all come from a woman aged 40-49 years in good health. Some clones in this sample may be carry-over from other donors' samples.

The chain recombines TRBV30 with TRBJ2-5; 7 positions match TRBD2. The J call may be in error: the DNA end matches TRBJ2-7 better. Per germline, CDR1 GTSNPN and CDR2 SVGIG (reference sequence). This CDR3 comprises 13 residues. The CDR3 region is CAWSGAGWAEQYF. In nucleotides, the CDR3 is TGTGCCTGGAGTGGAGCGGGATGGGCCGAGCAGTACTTC.

This clone was observed a handful of times. The sample carries other DNA sequences with the same CDR3. The V call is TRBV30, the J call TRBJ1-1; TRBD1 is a possible D gene (5 bases). Trimming shortened V by 1 base and J by 1 base, and 7 bases separated the two germline ends. CDR3 length equals 13 residues. Germline CDR1 reads GTSNPN; CDR2 reads SVGIG (reference sequence). The CDR3 DNA follows: TGTGCCTGGAGTGCCGGGGGGAACACTGAAGCTTTCTTT. It yields the protein CAWSAGGNTEAFF.

The chain has TRBV2 and TRBJ2-3, with 11 bases aligning to TRBD2. This CDR3 comprises 16 residues. J was trimmed by 5 bases and V by 6 bases; bases with no gene match: 10. Germline CDR1 and CDR2: SNHLY and FYNNEI. The CDR3 is CASSPLAGGVKDTQYF. In DNA form, the CDR3 reads TGTGCCAGCAGCCCTTTAGCGGGAGGGGTGAAAGATACGCAGTATTTT.

This clone was picked up one time. V is TRBV6-4 and J is TRBJ2-3; TRBD2 is a possible D gene (7 bases). V gave up 5 bases and J gave up 4 bases, with 19 bases separating them. The CDR3 loop spans 16 amino acids. CDR1 and CDR2 (germline): MRHNA, SNTAGT. DNA of the CDR3: TGTGCCAGCAGTCCCAGGGGCGGGAGTGGAGCAGATACGCAGTATTTT. Its protein product is CASSPRGGSGADTQYF.